This is a list of T cell receptor beta chains from one sample in a study of shared clonotypes between healthy human individuals. The data were produced by immunoSEQ multiplex PCR, yet TCRdb's version contains in-frame clones alone and is incomplete. The sample lists 2.5 million or so clones, around 94% seen once, with over 0.12% in the top ten. The sample taken for sequencing was naive CD4+ T cells sorted from blood. All receptors derive from a young man in good health. CDR3s include the opening cysteine and the closing phenylalanine or tryptophan. The D gene is left open where the match is weak. Expanded clones are given a class, and other clones once, few, many or no size at all.

size,D,V,J,CDR3,DNA
.,.,TRBV7-8,TRBJ2-1,CASSLAPLYNEQFF,TGTGCCAGCAGCTTAGCGCCTTTATACAATGAGCAGTTCTTC
.,.,TRBV27,TRBJ2-7,CASNPNRPRTLTEQYF,TGTGCCAGCAACCCTAACAGACCGCGAACCTTGACCGAGCAGTACTTC
.,TRBD1,TRBV6-5,TRBJ1-1,CASTRGTGPKSEAFF,TGTGCCAGCACTAGGGGGACAGGACCAAAAAGCGAAGCTTTCTTT
.,TRBD2,TRBV11-2,TRBJ2-6,CASSPGTSGVSGANVLTF,TGTGCCAGCAGCCCTGGGACTAGCGGGGTCTCTGGGGCCAACGTCCTGACTTTC
.,TRBD1,TRBV2,TRBJ2-7,CASSPGQEAYEQYF,TGTGCCAGCAGTCCGGGACAGGAGGCCTACGAGCAGTACTTC
.,TRBD2,TRBV15,TRBJ2-1,CATSGTTSSYNEQFF,TGTGCCACCAGCGGGACTACGAGCTCCTACAATGAGCAGTTCTTC
.,.,TRBV6-1,TRBJ1-6,CASSEAGPGQSPLHF,TGTGCCAGCAGTGAAGCCGGGCCAGGGCAATCACCCCTCCACTTT
.,TRBD1,TRBV5-5,TRBJ2-5,CASSLAGQGTETQYF,TGTGCCAGCAGCTTGGCGGGACAGGGGACGGAGACCCAGTACTTC
.,TRBD1,TRBV30,TRBJ2-5,CAWSDRGRGETQYF,TGTGCCTGGAGTGACAGGGGGCGGGGGGAGACCCAGTACTTC
.,.,TRBV4-1,TRBJ2-3,CASSQSGGQPTDTQYF,TGCGCCAGCAGCCAATCCGGCGGTCAACCCACAGATACGCAGTATTTT
once,TRBD2,TRBV19,TRBJ2-3,CASSIKLAGATDTQYF,TGTGCCAGTAGTATCAAACTAGCGGGGGCTACAGATACGCAGTATTTT
.,.,TRBV5-4,TRBJ2-5,CASSQGLLQETQYF,TGTGCCAGCAGCCAGGGGTTACTCCAAGAGACCCAGTACTTC
.,.,TRBV5-4,TRBJ2-7,CASSFGGRGDEQYF,TGTGCCAGCAGCTTTGGGGGCAGGGGGGACGAGCAGTACTTC
.,.,TRBV6-5,TRBJ1-1,CASSKPGTAEAFF,TGTGCCAGCAGTAAACCCGGGACGGCTGAAGCTTTCTTT
.,TRBD1,TRBV6-6,TRBJ2-7,CASTDRAAYEQYF,TGTGCCAGCACCGACAGGGCTGCCTACGAGCAGTACTTC
.,TRBD2,TRBV18,TRBJ2-2,CASSLTDSGGAGELFF,TGTGCCAGCTCCCTCACTGACTCGGGAGGAGCCGGGGAGCTGTTTTTT
.,.,TRBV19,TRBJ2-7,CASSPRPWTYSYEQYF,TGTGCCAGTAGTCCCCGCCCCTGGACCTACTCCTACGAGCAGTACTTC
.,.,TRBV19,TRBJ1-6,CASSVGYNSPLHF,TGTGCCAGTTCGGTCGGCTATAATTCACCCCTCCACTTT
.,.,TRBV4-1,TRBJ2-5,CASSQVGDGGTQYF,TGCGCCAGCAGCCAAGTCGGCGACGGAGGGACCCAGTACTTC
.,TRBD1,TRBV5-6,TRBJ1-1,CASSLGQGASFF,TGTGCCAGCAGCTTGGGACAGGGGGCGAGTTTCTTT
.,.,TRBV27,TRBJ2-3,CASSLSTAGLGADTQYF,TGTGCCAGCAGTTTAAGTACAGCGGGCCTGGGGGCAGATACGCAGTATTTT
.,TRBD2,TRBV19,TRBJ2-1,CASTINRGTSGSNEQFF,TGTGCCAGTACCATCAATAGGGGGACTAGCGGGAGCAATGAGCAGTTCTTC
.,.,TRBV15,TRBJ1-5,CATSKGGQPQHF,TGTGCCACCAGCAAGGGGGGGCAGCCCCAGCATTTT
.,.,TRBV18,TRBJ2-3,CASSPLQATDTQYF,TGTGCCAGCTCACCACTACAAGCCACAGATACGCAGTATTTT
.,.,TRBV7-2,TRBJ2-2,CASTYQGPNTGELFF,TGTGCCAGCACCTATCAGGGGCCGAACACCGGGGAGCTGTTTTTT
once,.,TRBV4-2,TRBJ2-1,CASSQEGQPYNEQFF,TGTGCCAGCAGCCAAGAGGGACAACCCTACAATGAGCAGTTCTTC
.,.,TRBV5-6,TRBJ1-5,CASSVRDLGNQPQHF,TGTGCCAGCAGCGTGCGGGATTTGGGCAATCAGCCCCAGCATTTT
.,TRBD2,TRBV10-1,TRBJ2-3,CASSSAGLATADTQYF,TGCGCCAGCAGTAGCGCGGGACTAGCGACGGCAGATACGCAGTATTTT
once,.,TRBV5-1,TRBJ2-4,CASSADRNKNIQYF,TGCGCCAGCAGCGCGGACAGAAACAAAAACATTCAGTACTTC
.,.,TRBV6-6,TRBJ2-7,CASGGQLYEQYF,TGTGCCAGCGGAGGACAGCTTTACGAGCAGTACTTC
few,TRBD1,TRBV7-6,TRBJ1-1,CASSPGQKNTEAFF,TGTGCCAGCAGCCCGGGACAGAAGAACACTGAAGCTTTCTTT
.,TRBD1,TRBV28,TRBJ1-4,CASKRTGKSEKLFF,TGTGCCAGCAAAAGGACAGGGAAGTCTGAAAAACTGTTTTTT
.,.,TRBV18,TRBJ2-7,CASSPETGSYEQYF,TGTGCCAGCTCACCAGAGACAGGTTCCTACGAGCAGTACTTC
.,.,TRBV4-3,TRBJ2-7,CASSQVRGYEQYF,TGCGCCAGCAGCCAAGTGAGAGGTTACGAGCAGTACTTC
.,.,TRBV11-3,TRBJ2-2,CASSSWIGTTAGELFF,TGTGCCAGCAGCTCCTGGATCGGGACGACGGCCGGGGAGCTGTTTTTT
.,.,TRBV5-1,TRBJ2-2,CASSRGTGTGELFF,TGCGCCAGCAGCAGGGGCACAGGGACCGGGGAGCTGTTTTTT
.,.,TRBV18,TRBJ2-2,CASSRSGSGELFF,TGTGCCAGCTCAAGGTCAGGGTCCGGGGAGCTGTTTTTT
.,TRBD2,TRBV5-1,TRBJ2-1,CASSPLYSGVNNEQFF,TGCGCCAGCAGCCCCTTATACAGCGGGGTAAACAATGAGCAGTTCTTC
.,TRBD1,TRBV5-6,TRBJ1-2,CASSLEYRGGFDYGYTF,TGTGCCAGCAGCTTGGAATACAGGGGCGGGTTTGACTATGGCTACACCTTC
.,TRBD2,TRBV19,TRBJ2-3,CASSVWTSGNTDTQYF,TGTGCCAGTAGTGTATGGACTAGCGGGAACACAGATACGCAGTATTTT
.,TRBD2,TRBV7-2,TRBJ2-7,CASSLGGSVDEQYF,TGTGCCAGCAGCTTAGGCGGGAGTGTCGACGAGCAGTACTTC
once,.,TRBV10-3,TRBJ2-5,CAISESVGSGQETQYF,TGTGCCATCAGTGAGTCGGTAGGGTCAGGGCAAGAGACCCAGTACTTC
few,TRBD1,TRBV18,TRBJ1-6,CASSPATGGVNSPLHF,TGTGCCAGCTCACCGGCGACAGGGGGCGTGAATTCACCCCTCCACTTT
.,TRBD1,TRBV25-1,TRBJ1-1,CASSEATGGGTEAFF,TGTGCCAGCAGTGAGGCGACAGGGGGCGGGACTGAAGCTTTCTTT
.,.,TRBV7-9,TRBJ1-5,CASSSGAPSNQPQHF,TGTGCCAGCAGCTCGGGGGCGCCGAGCAATCAGCCCCAGCATTTT
.,.,TRBV5-6,TRBJ2-5,CASSPEPTLGQETQYF,TGTGCCAGCAGCCCCGAGCCAACCCTGGGGCAAGAGACCCAGTACTTC
.,.,TRBV27,TRBJ1-2,CASSYDRRGDGYTF,TGTGCCAGCAGCTATGATCGGAGGGGCGATGGCTACACCTTC
.,.,TRBV4-1,TRBJ2-7,CASSQEGGLAIYEQYF,TGCGCCAGCAGCCAAGAAGGGGGACTTGCAATTTACGAGCAGTACTTC
.,TRBD1,TRBV7-2,TRBJ2-3,CASSDGQGIDTQYF,TGTGCCAGCAGCGATGGACAGGGGATAGATACGCAGTATTTT
.,TRBD2,TRBV2,TRBJ2-7,CASSYGPSGGTYEQYF,TGTGCCAGCAGTTACGGTCCTAGCGGGGGAACCTACGAGCAGTACTTC
.,.,TRBV5-4,TRBJ1-2,CASSLEGGNYGYTF,TGTGCCAGCAGCTTAGAGGGAGGGAACTATGGCTACACCTTC
.,.,TRBV18,TRBJ1-2,CASSPAQNYGYTF,TGTGCCAGCTCACCAGCGCAGAACTATGGCTACACCTTC
.,TRBD1,TRBV5-1,TRBJ1-6,CASSSETGGHSPLHF,TGCGCCAGCAGTAGTGAGACAGGGGGTCATTCACCCCTCCACTTT
.,.,TRBV5-4,TRBJ1-1,CASSFGADEAFF,TGTGCCAGCAGCTTTGGGGCAGATGAAGCTTTCTTT